This is a list of T cell receptor beta chains from one sample in a study of blood T cell repertoires in COVID-19. Clones were sequenced by immunoSEQ multiplex PCR, and TCRdb holds only the in-frame ones, with some missing. The data show approximately 270,000 clones, with about 89% seen just once and over 8% held by the top ten. The sample taken for sequencing was peripheral blood. These receptors were obtained from a man aged 40-50 years with active or convalescent COVID-19. CDR3s include the opening cysteine and the closing phenylalanine or tryptophan. Fields, in order: D gene, V gene, J gene, clone size, CDR3 DNA, CDR3 protein. A D gene is named only where the DNA matches it firmly. Size values are once, few and many counts, or a class for expanded clones, and some rows have none.

>NA|TRBV19|TRBJ1-5|NA
TGTGCCAGCCAAGTATTTAACAGCCGAAATCAGCCCCAGCATTTT
CASQVFNSRNQPQHF
>TRBD1|TRBV11-2|TRBJ1-5|NA
TGTGCCAGCAGCCCCGGCCCTGGCGGACAGGGTTTACATCAGCCCCAGCATTTT
CASSPGPGGQGLHQPQHF
>NA|TRBV19|TRBJ1-4|NA
TGTGCCAGTAGTATAGCGGGAGTGGCAACTAATGAAAAACTGTTTTTT
CASSIAGVATNEKLFF
>TRBD2|TRBV2|TRBJ2-2|NA
TGTGCCAGCACTCCTAGCGGGACAAACGGGGAGCTGTTTTTT
CASTPSGTNGELFF
>TRBD2|TRBV19|TRBJ2-1|NA
TGTGCCAGTACCCCCGGGACTAGCGGGATGAATGAGCAGTTCTTC
CASTPGTSGMNEQFF
>TRBD2|TRBV19|TRBJ2-1|NA
TGTGCCAGTAGTTCGCGACTAGCGGATACCTACAATGAGCAGTTCTTC
CASSSRLADTYNEQFF
>TRBD1|TRBV28|TRBJ2-2|NA
TGTGCCAGCAGTAGACAGGGATGGGAGCTGTTTTTT
CASSRQGWELFF
>NA|TRBV5-4|TRBJ2-1|NA
TGTGCCAGCAGCTTGTATTTGAGCTCCTACAATGAGCAGTTCTTC
CASSLYLSSYNEQFF
>TRBD2|TRBV10-3|TRBJ2-7|once
TGTGCCATCAGTGATGAGACTAGCGGTGTCCGGGGCGAGCAGTACTTC
CAISDETSGVRGEQYF
>TRBD2|TRBV5-1|TRBJ2-1|once
TGCGCCACCCGGCCTAGCGGGAGGGCCAATGAGCAGTTCTTC
CATRPSGRANEQFF
>NA|TRBV10-1|TRBJ1-4|NA
TGCGCCAGCAGCGAAAAAGGAGGGTCTAATGAAAAACTGTTTTTT
CASSEKGGSNEKLFF
>NA|TRBV27|TRBJ1-2|NA
TGTGCCAGCAGTTTATTTGGTTCCGCTTTAGGAGCGGGATATAGCTACACCTTC
CASSLFGSALGAGYSYTF
>TRBD1|TRBV27|TRBJ1-2|NA
TGTGCCAGCAGTTCACAGGGGGCTGGGTATGGCTACACCTTC
CASSSQGAGYGYTF
>NA|TRBV30|TRBJ2-7|NA
TGTGCCTGGTCCAGGGGCAACGAGCAGTACTTC
CAWSRGNEQYF
>TRBD1|TRBV7-6|TRBJ2-5|NA
TGTGCCAGCAGCCGCGACCAGGTGGGACAGGACCAAGAGACCCAGTACTTC
CASSRDQVGQDQETQYF
>NA|TRBV10-3|TRBJ1-1|NA
TGTGCCATCAGTGAGGGGGGGAGGTCGAGCACTGAAGCTTTCTTT
CAISEGGRSSTEAFF
>TRBD2|TRBV6-5|TRBJ2-1|NA
TGTGCCAGCAGTTACAGCGTAGCGGGAAGCGACAATGAGCAGTTCTTC
CASSYSVAGSDNEQFF
>NA|TRBV11-3|TRBJ2-5|NA
TGTGCCAGCAGCTTCTACGGGCAGGGTTGGGAGACCCAGTACTTC
CASSFYGQGWETQYF
>NA|TRBV29-1|TRBJ2-5|NA
TGCAGCGTTGCGCTTTTAGCGCAACCTCAAGAGACCCAGTACTTC
CSVALLAQPQETQYF
>TRBD1|TRBV6-5|TRBJ2-7|NA
TGTGCCAGCAGCGGTTGGGACAGGGTCTACGAGCAGTACTTC
CASSGWDRVYEQYF
>TRBD1|TRBV7-2|TRBJ1-5|once
TGTGCCAGCAGCTTATCGGGACAGCCCAATCAGCCCCAGCATTTT
CASSLSGQPNQPQHF
>NA|TRBV7-6|TRBJ2-1|many
TGTGCCAGCAGCTTAGACTTTGTTCGGAGCGGGTCCTACAATGAGCAGTTCTTC
CASSLDFVRSGSYNEQFF
>NA|TRBV27|TRBJ1-5|NA
TGTGCCAGCAGTCAGGGCGGCAATCAGCCCCAGCATTTT
CASSQGGNQPQHF
>TRBD1|TRBV6-6|TRBJ1-2|NA
TGTGCCAGCAGTTACGGACAGGGTGCTAACTATGGCTACACCTTC
CASSYGQGANYGYTF
>NA|TRBV9|TRBJ2-5|NA
TGTGCCAGCAGCGTAGCGGGAGAAAAAGAGACCCAGTACTTC
CASSVAGEKETQYF
>NA|TRBV12-3/TRBV12-4|TRBJ2-7|NA
TGTGCCAGCAGTTTAGGGCCGGGCGAGCAGTACTTC
CASSLGPGEQYF
>NA|TRBV5-6|TRBJ1-1|once
TGTGCCAGCAGCTGGGGCTCCTATGAAGCTTTCTTT
CASSWGSYEAFF
>NA|TRBV2|TRBJ2-3|NA
TGTGCCAGCAGTGAACCCGGGACAGATACGCAGTATTTT
CASSEPGTDTQYF
>NA|TRBV2|TRBJ1-2|NA
TGTGCCAGCAGTGCCTTAGGGGGTGGCTATGGCTACACCTTC
CASSALGGGYGYTF
>NA|TRBV28|TRBJ1-5|NA
TGTGCCAGCAGTTCACAGGGCGATCAGCCCCAGCATTTT
CASSSQGDQPQHF
>TRBD1|TRBV28|TRBJ1-5|NA
TGTGCCAGCAGCGACAGGGTGTGGAATCAGCCCCAGCATTTT
CASSDRVWNQPQHF
>TRBD1|TRBV27|TRBJ1-2|NA
TGTGCCAGCAGTACCACGACAGGGCGGGGCTACACCTTC
CASSTTTGRGYTF
>NA|TRBV27|TRBJ1-6|NA
TGTGCCAGCCGATACAGCTCCTATAATTCACCCCTCCACTTT
CASRYSSYNSPLHF
>TRBD2|TRBV9|TRBJ2-5|few
TGTGCCAGCAGCGTAGGGTCTAGCGGGGAGACCCAGTACTTC
CASSVGSSGETQYF
>TRBD1|TRBV5-1|TRBJ1-1|NA
TGCGCCAGCAGCTTGGGGGACAGGGGTATCACTGAAGCTTTCTTT
CASSLGDRGITEAFF
>NA|TRBV11-2|TRBJ2-1|NA
TGTGCCAGCAGACAAAGACAGGCTCGGGATGAGCAGTTCTTC
CASRQRQARDEQFF
>NA|TRBV9|TRBJ2-7|NA
TGTGCCAGCAGCGCCTCAACAGGGTCCTACGAGCAGTACTTC
CASSASTGSYEQYF
>TRBD1|TRBV19|TRBJ2-1|NA
TGTGCCAGTAGTATAGTCCCCGGACAGGGGGCCAACAATGAGCAGTTCTTC
CASSIVPGQGANNEQFF
>NA|TRBV2|TRBJ2-2|NA
TGTGCCAGCAAGGGCCAAGGGGGAGGGGAGCTGTTTTTT
CASKGQGGGELFF
>TRBD1|TRBV19|TRBJ1-2|once
TGTGCCACCAACACCGACAGGGACAAGAACTATGGCTACACCTTC
CATNTDRDKNYGYTF
>NA|TRBV2|TRBJ1-5|NA
TGTGCCAGCAGGGGGAGGGGTTGGCAGCCCCAGCATTTT
CASRGRGWQPQHF
>NA|TRBV18|TRBJ1-1|NA
TGTGCCAGCTCATCGACAGTGAACACTGAAGCTTTCTTT
CASSSTVNTEAFF
>TRBD2|TRBV5-1|TRBJ2-1|NA
TGCGCCAGCAGCCCGACCATATCAGCGGGGAATGAGCAGTTCTTC
CASSPTISAGNEQFF
>TRBD2|TRBV11-3|TRBJ2-2|NA
TGTGCCAGCAGCCCGCTAGGGACTAGCGGGGAGCTGTTTTTT
CASSPLGTSGELFF
>NA|TRBV6-1|TRBJ2-2|NA
TGTGCCAGCAGTGACACTCAGACAGCGAACCTTGGGGAGCTGTTTTTT
CASSDTQTANLGELFF
>NA|TRBV4-1|TRBJ2-7|once
TGCGCCAGCAGCCAAGATCTGGAGTACTACGAGCAGTACTTC
CASSQDLEYYEQYF
>TRBD1|TRBV7-3|TRBJ2-5|NA
TGTGCCAGCAGCTTAGTGGGCCAGGGGGCTGGAGAGACCCAGTACTTC
CASSLVGQGAGETQYF
>TRBD1|TRBV7-9|TRBJ1-4|NA
TGTGCCAGCAGCCAAGGACAGGGGAATGAAAAACTGTTTTTT
CASSQGQGNEKLFF
>TRBD1|TRBV5-6|TRBJ2-3|NA
TGTGCCAGCAGCTTGGACAGGGGGGCCTTTACGCAGTATTTT
CASSLDRGAFTQYF
>TRBD1|TRBV5-1|TRBJ2-7|NA
TGCGCCAGCAGCCCCTCGGGTTGGGACAGAGAGACCTACGAGCAGTACTTC
CASSPSGWDRETYEQYF
>NA|TRBV7-2|TRBJ2-4|NA
TGTGCCAGCAGCTCCGTCGGGGTAATGGCCAAAAACATTCAGTACTTC
CASSSVGVMAKNIQYF
>TRBD1|TRBV5-1|TRBJ1-3|NA
TGCGCCAGCAGCGGTCGAGGGACAGTGAGGGGTGGAGACACCATATATTTT
CASSGRGTVRGGDTIYF
>TRBD1|TRBV28|TRBJ1-5|NA
TGTGCCAGCAGTGCGACAGGGCCATATAGCAATCAGCCCCAGCATTTT
CASSATGPYSNQPQHF
>TRBD1|TRBV11-2|TRBJ2-7|NA
TGTGCCAGCAGCCCCGGGACAGGGGTTGAGCAGTACTTC
CASSPGTGVEQYF